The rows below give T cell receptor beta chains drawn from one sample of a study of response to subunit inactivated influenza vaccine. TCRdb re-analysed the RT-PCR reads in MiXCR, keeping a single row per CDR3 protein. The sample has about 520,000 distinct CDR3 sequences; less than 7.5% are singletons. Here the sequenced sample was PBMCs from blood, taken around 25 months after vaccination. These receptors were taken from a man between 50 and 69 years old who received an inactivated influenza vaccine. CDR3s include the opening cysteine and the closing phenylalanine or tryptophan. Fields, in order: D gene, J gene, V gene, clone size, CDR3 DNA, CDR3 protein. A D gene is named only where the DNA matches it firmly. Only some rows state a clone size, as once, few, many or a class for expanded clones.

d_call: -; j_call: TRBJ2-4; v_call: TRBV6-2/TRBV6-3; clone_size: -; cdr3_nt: TGTGCCAGCACCACAGGAGGCAAAAACATTCAGTACTTC; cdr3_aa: CASTTGGKNIQYF
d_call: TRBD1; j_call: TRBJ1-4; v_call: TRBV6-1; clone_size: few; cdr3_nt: TGTGCCAGCAGGCCGACAGGGGGAAATGAAAAACTGTTTTTT; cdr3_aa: CASRPTGGNEKLFF
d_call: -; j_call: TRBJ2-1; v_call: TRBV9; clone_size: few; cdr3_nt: TGTGCCAGCAGCTCCGGTTGGGGGGTGACGAATGAGCAGTTCTTC; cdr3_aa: CASSSGWGVTNEQFF
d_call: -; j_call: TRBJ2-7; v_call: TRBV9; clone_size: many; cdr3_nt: TGTGCCAGCAGCCCAAATACAGGGTACCACGAGCAGTACTTC; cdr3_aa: CASSPNTGYHEQYF
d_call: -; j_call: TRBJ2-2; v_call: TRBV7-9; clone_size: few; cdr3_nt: TGTGCCAGCAGCTTGTGGGGGGCGCCCACCGGGGAGCTGTTTTTT; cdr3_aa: CASSLWGAPTGELFF
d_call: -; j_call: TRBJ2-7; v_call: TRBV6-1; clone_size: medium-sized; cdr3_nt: TGTGCCAGCACCTACCATCGGGACTCCTACGAGCAGTACTTC; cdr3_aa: CASTYHRDSYEQYF
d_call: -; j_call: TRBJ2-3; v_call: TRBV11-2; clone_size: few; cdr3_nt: TGTGCCAGCAGCTTAGTTAACAGGGCGTTCGCAGATACGCAGTATTTT; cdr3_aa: CASSLVNRAFADTQYF
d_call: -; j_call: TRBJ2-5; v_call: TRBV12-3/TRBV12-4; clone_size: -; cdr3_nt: TGTGCCAGCAGTTTCTGGGCTAGTGGGCAAGAGACCCAGTACTTC; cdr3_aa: CASSFWASGQETQYF
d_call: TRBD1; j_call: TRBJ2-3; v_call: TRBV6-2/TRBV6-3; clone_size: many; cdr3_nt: TGTGCCAGCAGTTACTACCCGGGGACAGTAAGCACAGATACGCAGTATTTT; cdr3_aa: CASSYYPGTVSTDTQYF
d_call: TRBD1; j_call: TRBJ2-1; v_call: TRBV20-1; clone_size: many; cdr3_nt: TGCAGTGCTAGTATACAGGGGGGTAGGAATGAGCAGTTCTTC; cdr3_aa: CSASIQGGRNEQFF
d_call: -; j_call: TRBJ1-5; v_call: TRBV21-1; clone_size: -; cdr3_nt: TGTGCCATTCCAAGAGACAGGGAAAGCAATCAGCCCCAGCATTTT; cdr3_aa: CAIPRDRESNQPQHF
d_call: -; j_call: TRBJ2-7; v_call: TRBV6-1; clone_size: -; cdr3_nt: TGTGCCAGCAGTGGGGCGGGTTCGCAAGGAGGTTACGAGCAGTACTTC; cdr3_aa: CASSGAGSQGGYEQYF
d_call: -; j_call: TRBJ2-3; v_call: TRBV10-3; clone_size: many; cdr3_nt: TGTGCCATCAGGATGACAGCAAGCACAGATACGCAGTATTTT; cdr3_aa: CAIRMTASTDTQYF
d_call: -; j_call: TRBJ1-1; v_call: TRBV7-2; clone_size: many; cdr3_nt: TGTGCCAGCAGCTTATTAAACACGGGATGGGCGGGGACTGAAGCTTTCTTT; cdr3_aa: CASSLLNTGWAGTEAFF
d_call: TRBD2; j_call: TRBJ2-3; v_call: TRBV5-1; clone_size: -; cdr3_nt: TGCGCCAGCAGCTCTGGGGGACTAGCGGGGGGCCGGGGAGATACGCAGTATTTT; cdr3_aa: CASSSGGLAGGRGDTQYF
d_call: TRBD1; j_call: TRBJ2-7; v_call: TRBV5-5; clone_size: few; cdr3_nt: TGTGCCAGCAGCCTGCGAGGACAGGACTCCTACGAGCAGTACTTC; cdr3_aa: CASSLRGQDSYEQYF
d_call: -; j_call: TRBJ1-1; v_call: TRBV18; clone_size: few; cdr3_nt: TGTGCCAGCTCACCACCGGATACGGTGATCACTGAAGCTTTCTTT; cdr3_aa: CASSPPDTVITEAFF
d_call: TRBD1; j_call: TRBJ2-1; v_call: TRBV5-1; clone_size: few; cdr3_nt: TGCGCCAGCAGCCTGTACTCCGGGACAGACTACAATGAGCAGTTCTTC; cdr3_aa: CASSLYSGTDYNEQFF
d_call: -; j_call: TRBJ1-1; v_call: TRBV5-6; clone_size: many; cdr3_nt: TGTGCCAGCAGCCGCCGCATGGGGGGTGAAGCTTTCTTT; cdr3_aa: CASSRRMGGEAFF
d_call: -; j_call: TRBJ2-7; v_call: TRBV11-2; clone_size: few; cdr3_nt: TGTGCCAGCAGCTTAGTAGCAGGTAGTATCTACGAGCAGTACTTC; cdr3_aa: CASSLVAGSIYEQYF
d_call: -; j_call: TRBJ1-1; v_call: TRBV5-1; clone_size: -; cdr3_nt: TGCGCCAGCAGCTTGGGTGGCTACCCGAACACTGAAGCTTTCTTT; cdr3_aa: CASSLGGYPNTEAFF
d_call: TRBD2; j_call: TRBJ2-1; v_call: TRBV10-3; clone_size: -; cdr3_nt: TGTGCCATCAGTGAGGGACTAGCGGGTTACAATGAGCAGTTCTTC; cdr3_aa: CAISEGLAGYNEQFF
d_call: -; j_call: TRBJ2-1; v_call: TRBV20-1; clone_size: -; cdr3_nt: TGCTGTGCTAGAGATTCGGCGGAGCCGAGCTCCTACAATGAGCAGTTCTTC; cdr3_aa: CCARDSAEPSSYNEQFF
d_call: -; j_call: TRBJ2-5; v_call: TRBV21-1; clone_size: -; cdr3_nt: TGTGCCAGCAGCAAAAAAGGGGGGGGGTTCCGTAGCACATTATATCAAGAGACCCAGTACTTC; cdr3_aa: CASSKKGGGFRSTLYQETQYF
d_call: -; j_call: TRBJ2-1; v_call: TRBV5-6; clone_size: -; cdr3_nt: TGTGCCAGCAGCTTGGCGGTCACCAATGAGCAGTTCTTC; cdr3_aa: CASSLAVTNEQFF
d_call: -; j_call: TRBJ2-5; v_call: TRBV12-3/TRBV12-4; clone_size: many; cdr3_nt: TGTGCCAGCAGTTCCCGCGTGACCCAGTACTTC; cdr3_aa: CASSSRVTQYF
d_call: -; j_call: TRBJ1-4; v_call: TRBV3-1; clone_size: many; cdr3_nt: TGTGCCAGCAGTCTCTCAGGGGTCGGGCACCAGGAAAAACTGTTTTTT; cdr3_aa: CASSLSGVGHQEKLFF
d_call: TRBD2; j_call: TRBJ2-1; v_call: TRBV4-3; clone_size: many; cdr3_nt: TGCGCCAGCAGCCAAGATCATCTCCCTAGCGGGAGCAATGAGCAGTTCTTC; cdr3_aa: CASSQDHLPSGSNEQFF
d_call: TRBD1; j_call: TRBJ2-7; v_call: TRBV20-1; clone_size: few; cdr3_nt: TGCAGTGCTAGTCAAGGACAGGGGGCGACCTACGAGCAGTACTTC; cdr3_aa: CSASQGQGATYEQYF
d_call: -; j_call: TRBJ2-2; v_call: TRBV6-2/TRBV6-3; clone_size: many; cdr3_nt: TGTGCCAGCAGTTCGGCGGGACAGTACACCGGGGAGCTGTTTTTT; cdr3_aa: CASSSAGQYTGELFF
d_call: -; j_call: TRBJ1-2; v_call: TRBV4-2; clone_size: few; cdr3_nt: TGTGCCAGCAGCCAAGATCGGGACAAGGATGGCTACACCTTC; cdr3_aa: CASSQDRDKDGYTF
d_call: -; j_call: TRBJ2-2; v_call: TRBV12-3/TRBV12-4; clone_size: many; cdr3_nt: TGTGCCAGCAGTTTAGTTTACACCCGAACGTACACCGGGGAGCTGTTTTTT; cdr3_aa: CASSLVYTRTYTGELFF
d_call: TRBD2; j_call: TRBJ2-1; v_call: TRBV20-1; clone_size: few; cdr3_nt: TGCAGTGCTAGAGATCAACGCGGGAGCTCCTACAATGAGCAGTTCTTC; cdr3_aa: CSARDQRGSSYNEQFF
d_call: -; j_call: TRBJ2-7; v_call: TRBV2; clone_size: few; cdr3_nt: TGTGCCAGCAGCAGGTCGACTGACTCTACGAAGCAGTACTTC; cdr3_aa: CASSRSTDSTKQYF
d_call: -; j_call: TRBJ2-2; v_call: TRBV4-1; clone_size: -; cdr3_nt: TGCGCCAGCAGCGAAACGAGTGCCGGGGAGCTGTTTTTT; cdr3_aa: CASSETSAGELFF
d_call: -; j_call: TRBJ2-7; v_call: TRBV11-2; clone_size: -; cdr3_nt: TGTGCCAGCAGCTTAGACGGCGGCTCCTTCTACGAGCAGTACTTC; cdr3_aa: CASSLDGGSFYEQYF
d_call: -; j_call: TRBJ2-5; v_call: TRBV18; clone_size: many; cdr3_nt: TGTGCCAGCTCACCAACCGCAGAGACCCAGTACTTC; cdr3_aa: CASSPTAETQYF
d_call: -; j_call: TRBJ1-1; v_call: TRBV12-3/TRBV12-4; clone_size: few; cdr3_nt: TGTGCCAGCAGTTTTGCCAGCATGAACACTGAAGCTTTCTTT; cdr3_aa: CASSFASMNTEAFF
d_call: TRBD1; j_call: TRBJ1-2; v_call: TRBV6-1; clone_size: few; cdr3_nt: TGTGCCAGCAATACTTTAGGGGGACAGACGGCTGGCTACACCTTC; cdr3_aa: CASNTLGGQTAGYTF
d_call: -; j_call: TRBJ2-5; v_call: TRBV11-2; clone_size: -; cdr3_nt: TGTGCCAGCAGCTTAGATACGGGAGAGACCCAGTACTTC; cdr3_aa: CASSLDTGETQYF
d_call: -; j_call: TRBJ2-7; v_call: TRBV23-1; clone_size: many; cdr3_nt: TGCGCCAGCGGCCCCGTAGAGCAGTACTTC; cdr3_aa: CASGPVEQYF
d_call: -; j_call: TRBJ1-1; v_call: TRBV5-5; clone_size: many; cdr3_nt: TGTGCCAGCAGCTTTACCCGGGAGAACACTGAAGCTTTCTTT; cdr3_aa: CASSFTRENTEAFF
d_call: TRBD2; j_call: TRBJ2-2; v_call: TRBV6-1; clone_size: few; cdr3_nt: TGTGCCAGCGGACCGGGACTAGCGGGCACCGGGGAGCTGTTTTTT; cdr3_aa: CASGPGLAGTGELFF
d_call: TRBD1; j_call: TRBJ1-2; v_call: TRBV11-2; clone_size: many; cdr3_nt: TGTGCCAGCAGCTTAGGGGCGCAGGGGGTTGGCTACACCTTC; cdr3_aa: CASSLGAQGVGYTF
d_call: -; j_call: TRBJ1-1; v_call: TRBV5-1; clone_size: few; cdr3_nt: TGCGCCAGCAGCTTTATAACAGGGTCTAGGAAAATGAACACTGAAGCTTTCTTT; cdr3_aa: CASSFITGSRKMNTEAFF
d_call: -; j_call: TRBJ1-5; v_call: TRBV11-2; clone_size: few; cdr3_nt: TGTGCCAGCAGCTTAGGCAGGTCAGGGCAGCCCCAGCATTTT; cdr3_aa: CASSLGRSGQPQHF
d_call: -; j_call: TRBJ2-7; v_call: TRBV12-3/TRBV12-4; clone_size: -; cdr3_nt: TGTGCCAGCGGGTGGCGCAGGACCTACGAGCAGTACTTC; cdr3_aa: CASGWRRTYEQYF
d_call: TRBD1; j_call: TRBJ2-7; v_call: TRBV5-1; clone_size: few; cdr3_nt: TGCGCCAGCAGCTTGGCTGGACAGGGGATCGACGAGCAGTACTTC; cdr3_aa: CASSLAGQGIDEQYF
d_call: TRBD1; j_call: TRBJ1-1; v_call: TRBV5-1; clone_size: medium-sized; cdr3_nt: TGCGCCAGCAGCCAAGGGGGCGGAGGTGAAGCTTTCTTT; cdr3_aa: CASSQGGGGEAFF
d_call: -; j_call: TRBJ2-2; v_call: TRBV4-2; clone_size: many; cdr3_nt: TGTGCCAGCAGCCAGACAGAGAAGGGCGGGGAGCTGTTTTTT; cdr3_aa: CASSQTEKGGELFF
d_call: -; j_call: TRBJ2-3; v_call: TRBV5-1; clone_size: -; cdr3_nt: TGCGCCAGCAGCTTGGCACTCAGGACTGGAGGCACAGATACGCAGTATTTT; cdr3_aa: CASSLALRTGGTDTQYF
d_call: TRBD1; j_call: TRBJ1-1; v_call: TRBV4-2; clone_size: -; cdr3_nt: TGTGCCAGCAGCCAAGATCTGAACAGGGGTGTCCGGTTGGGCACTGAAGCTTTCTTT; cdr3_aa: CASSQDLNRGVRLGTEAFF
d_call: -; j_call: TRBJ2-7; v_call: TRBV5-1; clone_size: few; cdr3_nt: TGCGCCAGCCATAAGAGAGACGACGAGCAGTACTTC; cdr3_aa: CASHKRDDEQYF
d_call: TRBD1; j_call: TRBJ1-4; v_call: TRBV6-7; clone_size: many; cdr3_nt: TGTGCCAGCAGCCACCCACCTAAGTCGGGACAGGTTAATGAAAAACTGTTTTTT; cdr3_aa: CASSHPPKSGQVNEKLFF
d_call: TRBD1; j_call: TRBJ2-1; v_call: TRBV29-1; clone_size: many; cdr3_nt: TGCAGCGTTGATGGGATGTCTAAGGGGGCATCCTACAATGAGCAGTTCTTC; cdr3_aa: CSVDGMSKGASYNEQFF
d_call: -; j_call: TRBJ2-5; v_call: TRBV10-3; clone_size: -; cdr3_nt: TGTGCCATCACCGGGACTCAGGGCACCCAGTACTTC; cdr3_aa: CAITGTQGTQYF
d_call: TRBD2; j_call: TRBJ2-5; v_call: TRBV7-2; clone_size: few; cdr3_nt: TGTGCCAGCCGCACTAGCGGGGGGCACCAAGAGACCCAGTACTTC; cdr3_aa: CASRTSGGHQETQYF